The T cell receptor beta chain under discussion was sequenced for a study of cytomegalovirus exposure and HLA in healthy donors. Findings of the study overall: The study listed approximately 170 cytomegalovirus-associated TCR beta chains. Reported performance of the classifier showed diagnosis of cytomegalovirus status with high specificity and sensitivity.

The repertoire was sequenced with immunoSEQ multiplex PCR; TCRdb's copy has only in-frame clones and lacks some. The data hold around 190,000 clones, with about 89% observed a single time. J lost 9 bases, V lost 1 base, and 14 bases had no gene match. The CDR3 loop spans 18 amino acids. Per the germline V gene, CDR1 is MNHNS and CDR2 is SASEGT. Worth noting for this clone: Its cognate antigen is unknown.

This rearrangement joins TRBV6-1 to TRBJ2-1; the match to TRBD1 covers 11 bases. Input material: PBMCs. This clonotype was sampled from a man aged 25-45 years in good health and CMV-seropositive. The CDR3 DNA reads as TGTGCCAGCAGTGAAGTTTGGGGACAGGGGGGGTCTAGCGGTGAGCAGTTCTTC. Amino acids: CASSEVWGQGGSSGEQFF.